Shown below are 32 T cell receptor beta chains from a single sample sequenced in a study of T cell responses to AZD1222 COVID-19 vaccine. Libraries were prepared by immunoSEQ multiplex PCR; TCRdb keeps only in-frame clonotypes and omits some of them. The table records about 120,000 clones, 80% to 90% of them present only once. Sequences were derived from peripheral blood, sampled on day 0 of AZD1222 vaccination. The receptors were sampled from an adult in good health.

V gene TRBV5-1 combines with J gene TRBJ2-3; 8 bases are shared with TRBD1. Per germline, CDR1 SGHRS and CDR2 YFSETQ. CDR3 length: 16 residues. Losses at the gene ends were 4 bases for V and 4 bases for J; bases not matched to a gene: 11. The CDR3 DNA reads TGCGCCAGCAGCCTAGCGTGGACAGGGTCGTCAGATACGCAGTATTTT. It yields the protein CASSLAWTGSSDTQYF. Full variable domain (remainder filled in from reference TRBV5-1 and TRBJ2-3): KAGVTQTPRYLIKTRGQQVTLSCSPISGHRSVSWYQQTPGQGLQFLFEYFSETQRNKGNFPGRFSGRQFSNSRSEMNVSTLELGDSALYLCASSLAWTGSSDTQYFGPGTRLTVL.

CDR3: CASSLEGSTEAFF. CDR3 DNA sequence: TGTGCCAGCAGCTTAGAGGGATCCACTGAAGCTTTCTTT. The chain joins TRBV7-3 to TRBJ1-1; D unresolved. The CDR3 covers 13 residues. CDR1 SGHTA and CDR2 FQGTGA come from the germline V gene. The V end lost 2 bases, the J end lost 4 bases, and 8 bases lay between the germline ends. The complete variable domain, with remaining parts taken from reference TRBV7-3 and TRBJ1-1, reads GAGVSQTPSNKVTEKGKYVELRCDPISGHTALYWYRQSLGQGPEFLIYFQGTGAADDSGLPNDRFFAVRPEGSVSTLKIQRTERGDSAVYLCASSLEGSTEAFFGQGTRLTVV.

The gene calls are TRBV7-2 and TRBJ2-2; no firm D call. V shed 1 base and J shed 4 bases, with 7 bases lying between them. Germline-derived CDR1 and CDR2 are SGHTA and FQGNSA. The CDR3 totals 14 residues. The CDR3 DNA is TGTGCCAGCAGCTTAGGGCGTCGCACCGGGGAGCTGTTTTTT. Translating gives CASSLGRRTGELFF.

This rearrangement joins TRBV19 to TRBJ1-2, with 10 bases lining up with TRBD1. In germline, CDR1 is LNHDA, CDR2 SQIVND (reference sequence). The CDR3 is 14 amino acids. V dropped 6 bases and J dropped 5; count of bases not matched to a gene: 6. CDR3: CASRGTGERYGYTF. CDR3 bases: TGTGCCAGTAGGGGGACAGGGGAACGGTATGGCTACACCTTC.

CDR3 amino acids: CAWNGRDYGYTF. The CDR3 DNA reads TGTGCCTGGAACGGGAGGGACTATGGCTACACCTTC. The chain couples TRBV30 to TRBJ1-2; D is unclear. Trimming shortened V by 4 bases and J by 3 bases, and 9 bases separated the two germline ends. There are 12 residues in the CDR3. Germline loops: CDR1 GTSNPN, CDR2 SVGIG (reference sequence). Full variable domain (outside the CDR3, taken from reference TRBV30 and TRBJ1-2): SQTIHQWPATLVQPVGSPLSLECTVEGTSNPNLYWYRQAAGRGLQLLFYSVGIGQISSEVPQNLSASRPQDRQFILSSKKLLLSDSGFYLCAWNGRDYGYTFGSGTRLTVV.

This CDR3 is CASSILTGDGYTF. The CDR3 DNA is TGTGCCAGTAGTATTCTGACAGGAGATGGCTACACCTTC. The chain couples TRBV19 to TRBJ1-2; D is perhaps TRBD1 (6 bases). The V gene lost 3 bases and the J gene lost 6 bases, with 11 bases spanning the gap. Germline CDR1 LNHDA, CDR2 SQIVND (reference sequence). This CDR3 has 13 residues.

The chain recombines TRBV10-2 with TRBJ2-3; 10 positions match TRBD2. The ends lost 3 bases at V and 8 bases at J; junction bases unmatched: 14. CDR1 WSHSY and CDR2 SAAADI come from the germline V gene. This CDR3 is built from 17 residues. The CDR3 DNA sequence: TGCGCCAGCAGTGAAAGGGCTAGCGGGAGTTTAGCCGGTACGCAGTATTTT. Amino acids: CASSERASGSLAGTQYF.

This sequence joins TRBV28 and TRBJ1-2; TRBD1 matches 11 bases. The CDR3 covers 16 residues. Per the germline V gene, CDR1 is MDHEN and CDR2 is SYDVKM. V dropped 6 bases and J dropped 6; count of bases not matched to a gene: 12. CDR3 DNA sequence: TGTGCCAGCAGACGCTTCCCGGGACAGGGGGGGGATGGCTACACCTTC. This sequence encodes CASRRFPGQGGDGYTF.

The chain carries TRBV7-9 and TRBJ2-4, with a weak D call TRBD2 (7 bases). CDR1 and CDR2 (germline): SEHNR, FQNEAQ (reference sequence). V shed 5 bases and J shed 0 bases, with 20 bases lying between them. The CDR3 spans 18 residues. The CDR3 here is CASSEGGGRELAKNIQYF. In nucleotides, the CDR3 is TGTGCCAGCAGCGAGGGGGGCGGGAGAGAATTAGCCAAAAACATTCAGTACTTC. The full variable domain, with the rest looked up from reference TRBV7-9 and TRBJ2-4, is DTGVSQNPRHKITKRGQNVTFRCDPISEHNRLYWYRQTLGQGPEFLTYFQNEAQLEKSRLLSDRFSAERPKGSFSTLEIQRTEQGDSAMYLCASSEGGGRELAKNIQYFGAGTRLSVL.

The chain is built from TRBV20-1 and TRBJ2-7; D is ambiguous. The V end was cut by 3 bases, the J end by 9 bases, with 12 bases between. The CDR3 loop spans 11 amino acids. CDR1 is DFQATT and CDR2 is SNEGSKA in the germline V gene (reference sequence). CDR3 amino acids: CSARAGGAQYF. The CDR3 DNA follows: TGCAGTGCTAGGGCAGGCGGAGCGCAGTACTTC.

This clone was counted once. This rearrangement joins TRBV7-6 to TRBJ1-5; D gene unclear. In germline, CDR1 is SGHVS, CDR2 FNYEAQ. This CDR3 spans 13 amino acids. V was trimmed by 3 bases and J by 9 bases, leaving 12 bases between them. This CDR3 reads CASSLDEARPQHF. CDR3 DNA: TGTGCCAGCAGCTTGGACGAAGCTAGGCCCCAGCATTTT. Complete variable domain (other parts from reference TRBV7-6 and TRBJ1-5): GAGVSQSPRYKVTKRGQDVALRCDPISGHVSLYWYRQALGQGPEFLTYFNYEAQQDKSGLPNDRFSAERPEGSISTLTIQRTEQRDSAMYRCASSLDEARPQHFGDGTRLSIL.

This clone was seen only once. The CDR3 bases are TGTGCCACCAGTGATTGGGGGACACCCCAGAGCACAGATACGCAGTATTTT. Its protein is CATSDWGTPQSTDTQYF. The chain carries TRBV24-1 and TRBJ2-3; D is perhaps TRBD1 (6 bases). This CDR3 is 17 amino acids long. The V gene's germline CDR1 is KGHDR and CDR2 SFDVKD. V lost 2 bases, J lost 0 bases, and 14 bases lay in between.

The chain combines TRBV6-5 with TRBJ2-7, with no clear D. V shed 2 bases and J shed 1 base, with 12 bases lying between them. Germline-derived CDR1 and CDR2 are MNHEY and SVGAGI. The CDR3 is 15 amino acids. The CDR3 spells CASSYSVLGSYEQYF. CDR3 bases: TGTGCCAGCAGTTACAGCGTTCTGGGGTCCTACGAGCAGTACTTC.

The chain carries TRBV28 and TRBJ1-2; tentatively, D is TRBD1 (6 bases). Germline CDR1 and CDR2: MDHEN and SYDVKM. Trimming stripped 5 bases from V and 4 bases from J, with 14 bases between. The CDR3 is made up of 14 amino acids. CDR3 bases: TGTGCCAGCAGTATTTCGACAGGACCCTATGGCTACACCTTC. Encoded protein: CASSISTGPYGYTF.

The chain recombines TRBV7-2 with TRBJ1-5; D perhaps matches TRBD1 (5 bases). Trimming took 3 bases from V and 3 from J, leaving 12 bases between them. In germline, CDR1 is SGHTA, CDR2 FQGNSA. This CDR3 has 15 residues. CDR3 residues: CASSLGRNFNQPQHF. The CDR3 region has the DNA TGTGCCAGCAGCTTGGGGCGGAACTTCAATCAGCCCCAGCATTTT.

The rearrangement joins TRBV13 to TRBJ2-3, with 11 nucleotides matching TRBD2. Trimming cost V 5 bases and J 6 bases; bases outside gene matches: 7. Germline V gene lookup returns CDR1 PRHDT and CDR2 FYEKMQ (reference sequence). The CDR3 runs 15 residues. The CDR3 protein is CASSPTSGSMDTQYF. The CDR3 coding sequence is TGTGCCAGCAGCCCCACTAGCGGGAGTATGGATACGCAGTATTTT. Based on the CDR3 plus reference TRBV13 and TRBJ2-3, the full variable domain is AAGVIQSPRHLIKEKRETATLKCYPIPRHDTVYWYQQGPGQDPQFLISFYEKMQSDKGSIPDRFSAQQFSDYHSELNMSSLELGDSALYFCASSPTSGSMDTQYFGPGTRLTVL.

The chain employs TRBV3-1 (or the pseudogene TRBV3-2) and TRBJ2-4, with 11 positions matching TRBD1. The germline V gene encodes CDR1 LGHDT and CDR2 YNNKEL (reference sequence). Unmatched junction bases numbered 10, after V lost 4 bases and J lost 8 bases. The CDR3 is 16 amino acids. CDR3 bases: TGTGCCAGCAGCCCCCGGGACAGGGGGTCGGGGGACATTCAGTACTTC. Its translation: CASSPRDRGSGDIQYF.

CDR3 protein: CASSPRGGYGYTF. The CDR3, as DNA: TGCGCCAGCAGCCCCAGGGGAGGCTATGGCTACACCTTC. The chain recombines TRBV5-1 with TRBJ1-2; possibly TRBD1 for D (6 bases). CDR3 size: 13 residues. CDR1 is SGHRS, CDR2 YFSETQ, per germline. The ends were cut back, 4 bases at V and 4 bases at J, with 11 bases in the middle.

The chain uses TRBV9 and TRBJ1-5; 8 bases line up with TRBD1. The CDR3 is 14 amino acids. After removal of 4 bases from V and 3 bases from J, the junction contained 3 bases not matched to a gene. Germline assignment: CDR1 SGDLS and CDR2 YYNGEE. CDR3 in DNA: TGTGCCAGCAGCCGGACAGGGAACAATCAGCCCCAGCATTTT. It yields the protein CASSRTGNNQPQHF.

The V call is TRBV10-3, the J call TRBJ1-1; tentatively, D is TRBD1 (6 bases). This CDR3 comprises 14 residues. The germline V gene encodes CDR1 ENHRY and CDR2 SYGVKD. V lost 4 bases, J lost 0 bases, and 9 bases lay in between. The CDR3 region has the DNA TGTGCCATCAGTGGGGGACAAGTGAACACTGAAGCTTTCTTT. This gives the protein CAISGGQVNTEAFF.

This chain connects TRBV7-8 to TRBJ1-2, with TRBD1 matching 8 bases. Germline assignment: CDR1 SGHVS and CDR2 FQNEAQ. This CDR3 is built from 18 residues. Trimming removed 5 bases from V and 3 bases from J; junction bases left unmatched: 17. CDR3 protein: CASSLTLDRVLADYGYTF. CDR3 nucleotide sequence: TGTGCCAGCAGCCTAACCCTGGACAGGGTATTGGCAGACTATGGCTACACCTTC.

The rearrangement uses TRBV5-6 and TRBJ1-5, with D possibly TRBD1 on 6 matching bases. Trimming left V 4 bases short and J 0 bases short, with 8 bases between. The germline gives CDR1 SGHDT, CDR2 YYEEEE. The CDR3 totals 14 residues. CDR3 sequence reads: CASSQGFSNQPQHF. The DNA of the CDR3 is TGTGCCAGCAGCCAGGGGTTTAGCAATCAGCCCCAGCATTTT.

The gene calls are TRBV7-8 and TRBJ2-7; TRBD1 matches at 10 bases. Per germline, CDR1 SGHVS and CDR2 FQNEAQ. This CDR3 contains 15 residues. Trimming cost V 0 bases and J 5 bases; bases outside gene matches: 4. CDR3 sequence: CASSLAGQGSNEQYF. The DNA of the CDR3 is TGTGCCAGCAGCTTAGCGGGACAGGGGTCCAACGAGCAGTACTTC.

CDR3 coding DNA: TGTGCCAGCAGCGGCTCTAGCCTCCAGGGGAATGAGCAGTTCTTC. It yields the protein CASSGSSLQGNEQFF. The chain links TRBV11-3 to TRBJ2-1; TRBD1 is a possible D gene (6 bases). With 5 bases removed from V and 7 bases from J, the gap between germline ends came to 18 bases. Germline loops: CDR1 SGHNT, CDR2 YENEEA. The CDR3 covers 15 residues. Drawing the rest from reference TRBV11-3 and TRBJ2-1, the complete variable domain is EAGVVQSPRYKIIEKKQPVAFWCNPISGHNTLYWYLQNLGQGPELLIRYENEEAVDDSQLPKDRFSAERLKGVDSTLKIQPAELGDSAVYLCASSGSSLQGNEQFFGPGTRLTVL.

The chain uses TRBV5-1 and TRBJ1-2, with unresolved D. The germline gives CDR1 SGHRS, CDR2 YFSETQ. This CDR3 is 14 amino acids long. Trimming removed 0 bases at V and 5 bases at J, with 11 bases between. The CDR3 here is CASSLAQEGYGYTF. The CDR3 DNA reads as TGCGCCAGCAGCTTGGCCCAGGAAGGATATGGCTACACCTTC.

The rearrangement joins TRBV30 to TRBJ1-2; D is ambiguous. V was pared by 0 bases and J by 4 bases, with 9 bases between. The CDR3 extends over 13 amino acids. CDR1 and CDR2 from the germline V gene are GTSNPN and SVGIG (reference sequence). In DNA form, the CDR3 reads TGTGCCTGGAGTGTGGGAGGTTCCTATGGCTACACCTTC. As protein: CAWSVGGSYGYTF.

This clone was seen only once. The gene calls are TRBV5-1 and TRBJ2-1; the D gene is possibly TRBD2 (6 bases). Germline loops: CDR1 SGHRS, CDR2 YFSETQ. Deletions cut 4 bases from V and 0 bases from J, with 14 bases between. The CDR3 runs 16 residues. The CDR3 DNA sequence: TGCGCCAGCAGCGGGGGACTCCCGAGCTCCTACAATGAGCAGTTCTTC. Amino acid sequence: CASSGGLPSSYNEQFF.

The chain has TRBV28 and TRBJ1-2; tentatively, D is TRBD1 (5 bases). V lost 2 bases and J lost 7, with 11 bases in between. This CDR3 is 13 amino acids long. Germline-derived CDR1 and CDR2 are MDHEN and SYDVKM. The CDR3, as DNA: TGTGCCAGCAGTTTAGGGCAGGGCTTTGGCTACACCTTC. Encoded protein: CASSLGQGFGYTF.

The chain uses TRBV28 and TRBJ1-5; unclear D gene. The CDR3 consists of 16 residues. Germline values: CDR1 MDHEN, CDR2 SYDVKM. Between the trimmed V and J ends, which lost 7 bases and 1 base, there was a span of 17 bases. The CDR3 region is CASTEAAGYSNQPQHF. For the CDR3, the DNA is TGTGCCAGCACCGAGGCGGCGGGGTACAGCAATCAGCCCCAGCATTTT.

The rearrangement links TRBV29-1 to TRBJ2-7; no clear D. CDR1 and CDR2 from the germline V gene are SQVTM and ANQGSEA. This CDR3 comprises 14 residues. With 3 bases removed from V and 1 base from J, the gap between germline ends came to 13 bases. The CDR3 region has the DNA TGCAGCGTTGATGGCTACCGTGGGTCCTACGAGCAGTACTTC. Its protein product is CSVDGYRGSYEQYF.

V and J are TRBV2 and TRBJ2-7; tentative D call: TRBD1 (5 bases). CDR1 is SNHLY and CDR2 is FYNNEI in the germline V gene. V was clipped by 4 bases and J by 2 bases, with 12 bases between them. This CDR3 contains 14 residues. The CDR3 is CASSAMTATYEQYF. For the CDR3, the DNA is TGTGCCAGCAGTGCCATGACAGCAACCTACGAGCAGTACTTC.

The chain uses TRBV21-1 and TRBJ2-3. TRBV21-1 is reported as a pseudogene. This CDR3 spans 15 amino acids. The CDR3 protein is CASSKPTGQPGLQYF. CDR3 DNA: TGTGCCAGCAGCAAACCCACCGGGCAACCTGGTTTACAGTATTTT.